These T cell receptor beta chains were read from a single sample in a study of shared clonotypes between healthy human individuals. Generated by immunoSEQ multiplex PCR, the TCRdb table keeps only in-frame clones and is missing some. The sample yields roughly 2.5 million clones, roughly 92% seen once. Sequencing was carried out using naive CD4+ T cells sorted from blood. The receptors come from a young man in good health. The CDR3 runs from the conserved cysteine through the conserved F or W. The D gene is left open where the match is weak. Clone size is stated in some rows and not others, as once, few, many or a class when expanded.

v_gene	d_gene	j_gene	abundance	CDR3nt	CDR3aa
TRBV18	NA	TRBJ2-1	NA	TGTGCCAGCTCACCACCAGGAGACAATGAGCAGTTCTTC	CASSPPGDNEQFF
TRBV30	NA	TRBJ2-4	NA	TGTGCCTTCCGGAGGGGGGCCAAAAACATTCAGTACTTC	CAFRRGAKNIQYF
TRBV10-1	TRBD1	TRBJ1-6	NA	TGCGCCTTACTGCAGCCCCGGACAGGGGATAATTCACCCCTCCACTTT	CALLQPRTGDNSPLHF
TRBV11-2	NA	TRBJ2-5	NA	TGTGCCAGCAATACAGGGCCCCAAGAGACCCAGTACTTC	CASNTGPQETQYF
TRBV6-5	NA	TRBJ2-4	NA	TGTGCCAGCAGACCCGGTGGCGGAGCCAAAAACATTCAGTACTTC	CASRPGGGAKNIQYF
TRBV5-6	NA	TRBJ1-2	NA	TGTGCCAGCAGCTTGGGAGGGGCGGGCTATGGCTACACCTTC	CASSLGGAGYGYTF
TRBV28	NA	TRBJ2-7	NA	TGTGCCAGCAGTTTGACCACTAACTACGAGCAGTACTTC	CASSLTTNYEQYF
TRBV5-8	TRBD2	TRBJ2-5	NA	TGTGCCAGCAGCTTGGTGAGACTAGCGGGAGGGCCCTTGGAGACCCAGTACTTC	CASSLVRLAGGPLETQYF
TRBV9	NA	TRBJ1-1	once	TGTGCCAGCAGCGTAGAGGGGTTTGCGAACACTGAAGCTTTCTTT	CASSVEGFANTEAFF
TRBV7-2	NA	TRBJ1-1	NA	TGTGCCAGCAGCTTAATGGGGAACACTGAAGCTTTCTTT	CASSLMGNTEAFF
TRBV5-1	NA	TRBJ1-2	NA	TGCGCCAGCAGCTTGGCCGGGGACATTAACTATGGCTACACCTTC	CASSLAGDINYGYTF
TRBV29-1	TRBD2	TRBJ2-3	NA	TGCAGCGTACAGGGATACCTCGCCGGACTAGCAGTCACAGATACGCAGTATTTT	CSVQGYLAGLAVTDTQYF
TRBV19	NA	TRBJ1-3	NA	TGTGCCAGTAGGAACTCTGGAAACACCATATATTTT	CASRNSGNTIYF
TRBV30	NA	TRBJ1-1	once	TGTGCCTGGAGTGGACAGCCGGGACAAGGAGCTTTCTTT	CAWSGQPGQGAFF
TRBV6-6	TRBD1	TRBJ2-2	NA	TGTGCCAGCAGATACGGGGACAGGGGGTCTGTGGAGCTGTTTTTT	CASRYGDRGSVELFF
TRBV5-1	NA	TRBJ1-3	NA	TGCGCCAGCAGCTTGGTTCCAGAGACAAACACCATATATTTT	CASSLVPETNTIYF
TRBV6-6	NA	TRBJ2-7	NA	TGTGCCAGCAGTTCCTCGGGTGCGGGAAGGTACGAGCAGTACTTC	CASSSSGAGRYEQYF
TRBV4-1	NA	TRBJ2-1	NA	TGCGCCAGCAGCTCGGACGGACTCCCCCACAATGAGCAGTTCTTC	CASSSDGLPHNEQFF
TRBV5-1	NA	TRBJ2-1	NA	TGCGCCAGCAGCCCGGACCTATACAATGAGCAGTTCTTC	CASSPDLYNEQFF
TRBV12-2	NA	TRBJ2-1	once	TGTGCAAGTCGCTTGGCGACTTTTCAAGAGCAGTTCTTC	CASRLATFQEQFF
TRBV5-4	TRBD1	TRBJ2-5	NA	TGTGCCAGCAGCTTTGGTACTTCCGGGACAGCCCTGGAAAAGACCCAGTACTTC	CASSFGTSGTALEKTQYF
TRBV19	TRBD1	TRBJ1-5	NA	TGTGCCAGTACCTTTGGGACAGGGTCCTTGAATCAGCCCCAGCATTTT	CASTFGTGSLNQPQHF
TRBV9	NA	TRBJ2-5	NA	TGTGCCAGCAGCGTAGGGGGGGTCCTACAAGAGACCCAGTACTTC	CASSVGGVLQETQYF
TRBV30	NA	TRBJ1-2	NA	TGTGCCTGGAGTACTCGGACAGCGCATGTTACATTC	CAWSTRTAHVTF
TRBV4-3	TRBD2	TRBJ2-2	NA	TGCGCCAGCAGCCAAGATCGGCTAGCGGGAACTGGTACGTCCGGGGAGCTGTTTTTT	CASSQDRLAGTGTSGELFF
TRBV11-2	TRBD1	TRBJ1-2	NA	TGTGCCAGCAGCGCGACAGGGGGGGGATCTAACTATGGCTACACCTTC	CASSATGGGSNYGYTF
TRBV11-3	TRBD1	TRBJ2-5	NA	TGTGCCAGCAGCCTCGGACAGGGGGGGATGGAGACCCAGTACTTC	CASSLGQGGMETQYF
TRBV27	TRBD1	TRBJ1-3	NA	TGTGCCAGCAGTTTATACGGACAGGGGGGTGGAAACACCATATATTTT	CASSLYGQGGGNTIYF
TRBV2	TRBD1	TRBJ1-2	NA	TGTGCCAGCAGCGGACAGGGAGGTGGCTATGGCTACACCTTC	CASSGQGGGYGYTF
TRBV10-2	NA	TRBJ2-2	NA	TGCGCCAGCAGTGATAGGAACATAACCACCGGGGAGCTGTTTTTT	CASSDRNITTGELFF
TRBV28	NA	TRBJ1-2	NA	TGTGCCAGCAGTTCGGACTGGGGAAACAACTATGGCTACACCTTC	CASSSDWGNNYGYTF
TRBV15	NA	TRBJ2-2	once	TGTGCCACCAGCATCAGGGGGGCGTCCGGGGAGCTGTTTTTT	CATSIRGASGELFF
TRBV2	NA	TRBJ1-2	NA	TGTGCCAGCAGTCGGGACTATGGCTACACCTTC	CASSRDYGYTF
TRBV28	NA	TRBJ1-6	NA	TGTGCCAGCAGAGAAGGGTGGGGATCTAATTCACCCCTCCACTTT	CASREGWGSNSPLHF
TRBV6-1	TRBD1	TRBJ2-5	NA	TGTGCCAGCAGTGGGGACAGGGGACAAGAGACCCAGTACTTC	CASSGDRGQETQYF
TRBV30	TRBD1	TRBJ2-2	NA	TGTGCCTGGAGTGTTCCCGGGACAGGGGTCACCGGGGAGCTGTTTTTT	CAWSVPGTGVTGELFF